This entry lists 14 T cell receptor beta chains sequenced from one sample in a study of blood T cells in healthy people across ages. Next came a second PCR, run for about 6 to 12 cycles, which used a sample-barcoded 5' primer along with a J-beta primer mix. MiXCR was run by TCRdb on the 5' RACE reads, yielding one entry per CDR3 protein. Found here are approximately 490,000 distinct CDR3 sequences, less than 25% of them singletons; the top ten hold around 10%. This same sample was also taken into another study, of T cells of mothers and their children.

Sequencing was done on a sample of blood. The source of these receptors is a boy under 18 in good health.

The chain employs TRBV28 and TRBJ2-3, with 12 positions matching TRBD2. The CDR3 has 16 amino acids. The germline CDR1 and CDR2 sequences are MDHEN and SYDVKM. V shed 7 bases, J shed 2 bases, and the junction held 7 bases outside the gene matches. CDR3 DNA sequence: TGTGCCAGCAATGAACTAGCGGGAGGAATCACAGATACGCAGTATTTT. Its protein product is CASNELAGGITDTQYF.

J is TRBJ1-2 and V is TRBV27; D is perhaps TRBD1 (5 bases). The CDR3 spans 14 residues. The germline V gene has CDR1 MNHEY and CDR2 SMNVEV (reference sequence). Trimming took off 6 bases at V and 7 bases at J, with 18 bases between the two ends. The CDR3: CASSAWGGVGGYTF. CDR3 sequence (DNA): TGTGCCAGCAGCGCATGGGGGGGGGTAGGTGGCTACACCTTC.

In this sample, this clonotype turned up many times. The rearrangement uses TRBV20-1 and TRBJ1-4; 7 positions match TRBD1. Per germline, CDR1 DFQATT and CDR2 SNEGSKA (reference sequence). This CDR3 comprises 14 residues. Trimming at V came to 5 bases and at J to 5 bases, leaving 8 bases not matched to a gene. The CDR3 loop is CSASQGRGNEKLFF. CDR3 coding DNA: TGCAGTGCTTCACAGGGGAGGGGAAATGAAAAACTGTTTTTT.

The sample holds a few counts of this clonotype. V gene TRBV4-3 combines with J gene TRBJ1-6; tentative D call: TRBD1 (5 bases). V was trimmed by 0 bases and J by 7 bases, leaving 16 bases between them. There are 17 residues in the CDR3. CDR1 is LGHNA and CDR2 is YSLEER in the germline V gene. For the CDR3, the DNA is TGCGCCAGCAGCCAAGATTTGAGGAGGGGAGTGAATTCACCCCTCCACTTT. It encodes CASSQDLRRGVNSPLHF.

This clonotype has only a few counts. The chain recombines TRBV20-1 with TRBJ2-6; D is undetermined. V gave up 6 bases and J gave up 1 base, with 13 bases separating them. The germline V gene has CDR1 DFQATT and CDR2 SNEGSKA (reference sequence). The CDR3 is 15 residues long. The DNA for the CDR3 is TGCAGTGCATTCGATGTGGGGTCTGGGGCCAACGTCCTGACTTTC. Translated: CSAFDVGSGANVLTF.

The genes are TRBV3-1 and TRBJ2-5; 9 bases fit TRBD1. The CDR3 length is 15 residues. With 5 bases clipped from V and 5 bases from J, the junction kept 9 bases outside the gene matches. Germline CDR1 reads LGHDT; CDR2 reads YNNKEL (reference sequence). The CDR3 DNA is TGTGCCAGCAGCTACCGGGACAGGGTTGACGAGACCCAGTACTTC. As protein: CASSYRDRVDETQYF.

V usage is TRBV4-3 and J usage is TRBJ2-2; D not resolved. Trimming pared 1 base from V and 6 bases from J, leaving 15 bases between. This CDR3 is built from 16 residues. CDR1 is LGHNA, CDR2 YSLEER, per germline. The CDR3 DNA follows: TGCGCCAGCAGCCAAGTTGTGGCAAGTGAGGCCGGGGAGCTGTTTTTT. It translates to CASSQVVASEAGELFF.

A few counts support this clonotype. The gene calls are TRBV6-2 or TRBV6-3 and TRBJ2-5; D may be TRBD2 (6 bases). The DNA matches TRBJ2-7 better at its end, which makes the J call doubtful. CDR1 and CDR2 from the germline V gene are MNHEY and SVGEGT. The CDR3 loop spans 12 amino acids. For the CDR3, the DNA is TGTGCCAGCAAGCGGGCCGACTACGAGCAGTACTTC. Amino acid sequence: CASKRADYEQYF.

The chain carries TRBV20-1 and TRBJ2-7; 10 positions agree with TRBD1. V was pared by 1 base and J by 3 bases, with 12 bases of the junction left unmatched. CDR1 is DFQATT and CDR2 is SNEGSKA in the germline V gene (reference sequence). The CDR3 totals 17 residues. CDR3 coding DNA: TGCAGTGCTAGAGGGGTAATATACGGGACAGGGGACTACGAGCAGTACTTC. Protein product: CSARGVIYGTGDYEQYF.

This chain joins TRBV14 and TRBJ2-6, with 7 bases fitting TRBD1. This CDR3 has 18 residues. V dropped 1 base and J dropped 2; count of bases not matched to a gene: 8. The germline V gene encodes CDR1 SGHDN and CDR2 FVKESK. CDR3 amino acids: CASSQVRDRVPGANVLTF. The CDR3 nucleotides read TGTGCCAGCAGCCAAGTGCGCGACAGGGTGCCTGGGGCCAACGTCCTGACTTTC. The full variable domain, rest sourced from reference TRBV14 and TRBJ2-6, is EAGVTQFPSHSVIEKGQTVTLRCDPISGHDNLYWYRRVMGKEIKFLLHFVKESKQDESGMPNNRFLAERTGGTYSTLKVQPAELEDSGVYFCASSQVRDRVPGANVLTFGAGSRLTVL.

Comment on this clonotype: One end of the junction fails to match germline, which may point to a read error. The rearrangement joins TRBV20-1 to TRBJ1-4, with D unresolved. Germline CDR1 and CDR2: DFQATT and SNEGSKA (reference sequence). The CDR3 is 10 residues long. The CDR3, as DNA: TGCAGTGCTCCCTCGGCTTTTGGGGTTTTT. This sequence encodes CSAPSAFGVF.

This clonotype appeared a few times. The rearrangement joins TRBV27 to TRBJ2-1, with 16 bases aligning to TRBD2. The CDR3 sequence is 19 residues long. V trimming: 5 bases; J trimming: 6 bases; junction bases outside the gene matches: 13. From germline, CDR1 is MNHEY and CDR2 SMNVEV (reference sequence). CDR3 residues: CASSPWGLAGGPFSNEQFF. The DNA for the CDR3 is TGTGCCAGCAGTCCCTGGGGACTAGCGGGAGGGCCTTTCTCCAATGAGCAGTTCTTC.

This clonotype turned up a few times. This chain uses TRBV4-3 with TRBJ1-1; tentative D call: TRBD1 (5 bases). V was clipped by 0 bases and J by 1 base, with 9 bases between them. CDR1 and CDR2 (germline): LGHNA, YSLEER. CDR3 length: 15 amino acids. The CDR3 DNA follows: TGCGCCAGCAGCCAAGATAAGCAGGGGAACACTGAAGCTTTCTTT. It translates to CASSQDKQGNTEAFF.

The chain combines TRBV6-1 with TRBJ2-5, with TRBD2 matching over 11 bases. V gave up 6 bases and J gave up 2 bases; unmatched junction bases: 8. Germline CDR1 and CDR2: MNHNS and SASEGT. This CDR3 comprises 16 residues. In nucleotides, the CDR3 is TGTGCCAGCAGCCCCGGACTAGCGGGTATACAAGAGACCCAGTACTTC. Amino acids: CASSPGLAGIQETQYF.